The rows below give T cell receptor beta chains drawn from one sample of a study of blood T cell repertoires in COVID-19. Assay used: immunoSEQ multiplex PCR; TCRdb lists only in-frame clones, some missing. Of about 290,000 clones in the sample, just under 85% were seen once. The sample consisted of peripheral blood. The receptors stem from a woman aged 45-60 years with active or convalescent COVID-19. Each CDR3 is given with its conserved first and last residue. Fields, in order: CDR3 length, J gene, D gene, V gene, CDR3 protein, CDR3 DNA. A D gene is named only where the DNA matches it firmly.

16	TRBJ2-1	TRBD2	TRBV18	CASSPPIAGGIHEQFF	TGTGCCAGCTCACCACCGATCGCGGGAGGTATCCATGAGCAGTTCTTC
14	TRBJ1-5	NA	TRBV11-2	CASSLDGGRQPQHF	TGTGCCAGCAGCTTAGACGGGGGGCGTCAGCCCCAGCATTTT
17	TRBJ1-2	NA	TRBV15	CATSRDRAEGLGYGYTF	TGTGCCACCAGCAGAGATAGGGCGGAGGGGTTGGGCTATGGCTACACCTTC
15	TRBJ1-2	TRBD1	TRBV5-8	CASRRHRGRLEGYTF	TGTGCCAGCAGGCGTCACAGGGGCAGGTTGGAGGGCTACACCTTC
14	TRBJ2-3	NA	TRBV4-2	CASSQTRGTDTQYF	TGTGCCAGCAGCCAAACTAGGGGCACAGATACGCAGTATTTT
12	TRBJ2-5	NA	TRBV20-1	CSASFRGETQYF	TGCAGTGCTAGTTTCAGGGGTGAGACCCAGTACTTC
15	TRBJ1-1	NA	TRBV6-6	CASSRESRGSSEAFF	TGTGCCAGCAGCCGCGAAAGCAGAGGGTCGAGCGAAGCTTTCTTT
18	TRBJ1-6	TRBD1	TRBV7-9	CASSLGGGTGVGRSPLHF	TGTGCCAGCAGCTTAGGAGGCGGGACAGGGGTAGGTCGTTCACCCCTCCACTTT
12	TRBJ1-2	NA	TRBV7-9	CASSFSGDGYTF	TGTGCCAGCAGCTTCTCAGGGGATGGCTACACCTTC
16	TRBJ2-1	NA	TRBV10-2	CASSLPTGPVGNEQFF	TGCGCCAGCAGCCTCCCCACAGGGCCAGTGGGCAATGAGCAGTTCTTC
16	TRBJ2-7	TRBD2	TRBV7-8	CASTVAGGRSSYEQYF	TGTGCCAGCACTGTAGCGGGAGGTCGTAGCTCCTACGAGCAGTACTTC
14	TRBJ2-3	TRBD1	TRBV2	CASSPGTGADTQYF	TGTGCCAGCAGTCCCGGGACAGGGGCAGATACGCAGTATTTT
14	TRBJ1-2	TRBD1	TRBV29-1	CSVAMTGELYGYTF	TGCAGCGTAGCAATGACAGGGGAACTCTATGGCTACACCTTC
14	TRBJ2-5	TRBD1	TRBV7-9	CASSLGQGSETQYF	TGTGCCAGCAGCTTGGGACAGGGATCAGAGACCCAGTACTTC
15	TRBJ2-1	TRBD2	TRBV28	CASSRSGIRSIEQFF	TGTGCCAGCAGTCGGAGCGGGATCCGTTCGATTGAGCAGTTCTTC
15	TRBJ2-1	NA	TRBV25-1	CASSESGVYYNEQFF	TGTGCCAGCAGTGAATCCGGGGTTTACTACAATGAGCAGTTCTTC
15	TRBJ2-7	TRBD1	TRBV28	CASSLLFTGGAEQYF	TGTGCCAGCAGTTTACTGTTTACAGGGGGCGCGGAGCAGTACTTC
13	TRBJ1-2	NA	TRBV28	CASRAQGFYGYTF	TGTGCCAGCAGAGCACAGGGATTCTATGGCTACACCTTC